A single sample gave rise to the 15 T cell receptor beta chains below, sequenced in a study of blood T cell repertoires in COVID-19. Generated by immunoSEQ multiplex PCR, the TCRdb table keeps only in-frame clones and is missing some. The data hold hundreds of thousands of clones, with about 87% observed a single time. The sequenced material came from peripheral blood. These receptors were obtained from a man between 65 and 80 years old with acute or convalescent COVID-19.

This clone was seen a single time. The CDR3 DNA sequence: TGTGCCAGCAGCCTTAGTGCGGGGGGATCGACCTACGAGCAGTACTTC. It yields the protein CASSLSAGGSTYEQYF. J is TRBJ2-7 and V is TRBV7-6; TRBD2 matches 8 bases. The CDR3 runs to 16 residues. Germline V CDR1 and CDR2: SGHVS, FNYEAQ. The V and J ends lost 5 bases and 2 bases, in that order; junction bases with no gene match: 11.

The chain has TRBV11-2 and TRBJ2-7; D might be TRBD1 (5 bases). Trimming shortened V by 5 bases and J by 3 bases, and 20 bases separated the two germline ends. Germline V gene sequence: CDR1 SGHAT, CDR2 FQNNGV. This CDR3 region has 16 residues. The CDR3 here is CASSPSPLRQYYEQYF. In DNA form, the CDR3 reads TGTGCCAGCAGCCCTAGTCCCCTCCGACAGTACTACGAGCAGTACTTC.

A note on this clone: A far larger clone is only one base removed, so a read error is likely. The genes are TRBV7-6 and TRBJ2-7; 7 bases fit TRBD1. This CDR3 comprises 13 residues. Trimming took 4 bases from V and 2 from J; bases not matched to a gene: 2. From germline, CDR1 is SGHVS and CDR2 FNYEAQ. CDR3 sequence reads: CASSSGQTYEQYF. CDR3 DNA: TGTGCCAGCAGCTCGGGACAGACCTACGAGCAGTACTTC.

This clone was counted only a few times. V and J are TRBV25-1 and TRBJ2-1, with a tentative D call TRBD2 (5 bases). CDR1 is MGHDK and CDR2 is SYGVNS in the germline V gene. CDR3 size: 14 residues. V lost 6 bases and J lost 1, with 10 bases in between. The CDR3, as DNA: TGTGCCAGCAGGAGGGCGGAATCCTACAATGAGCAGTTCTTC. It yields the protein CASRRAESYNEQFF.

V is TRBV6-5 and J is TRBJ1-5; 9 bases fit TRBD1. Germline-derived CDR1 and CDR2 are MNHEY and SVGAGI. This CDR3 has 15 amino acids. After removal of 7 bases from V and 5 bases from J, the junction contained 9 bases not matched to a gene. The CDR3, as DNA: TGTGCCAGCATCAAACAGGGGGCATCGGATCAGCCCCAGCATTTT. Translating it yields CASIKQGASDQPQHF.

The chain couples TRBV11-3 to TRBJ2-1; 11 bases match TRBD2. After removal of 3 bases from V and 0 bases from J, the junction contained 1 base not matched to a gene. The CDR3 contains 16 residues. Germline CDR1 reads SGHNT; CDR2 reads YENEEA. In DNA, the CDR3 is TGTGCCAGCAGCTTGGGACTAGCGGACTCCTACAATGAGCAGTTCTTC. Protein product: CASSLGLADSYNEQFF.

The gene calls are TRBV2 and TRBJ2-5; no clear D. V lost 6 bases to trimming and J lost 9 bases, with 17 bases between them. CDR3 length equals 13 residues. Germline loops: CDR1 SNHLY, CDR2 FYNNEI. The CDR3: CASSTDSSRSQYF. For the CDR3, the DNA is TGTGCCAGCAGCACCGACTCGTCCCGGTCCCAGTACTTC.

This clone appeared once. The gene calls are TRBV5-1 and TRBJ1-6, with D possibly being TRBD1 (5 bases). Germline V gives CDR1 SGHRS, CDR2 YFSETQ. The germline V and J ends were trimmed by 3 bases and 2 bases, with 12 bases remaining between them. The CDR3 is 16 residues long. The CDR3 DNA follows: TGCGCCAGCAGCTCTGGGGGGAGCACCTATAATTCACCCCTCCACTTT. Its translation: CASSSGGSTYNSPLHF.

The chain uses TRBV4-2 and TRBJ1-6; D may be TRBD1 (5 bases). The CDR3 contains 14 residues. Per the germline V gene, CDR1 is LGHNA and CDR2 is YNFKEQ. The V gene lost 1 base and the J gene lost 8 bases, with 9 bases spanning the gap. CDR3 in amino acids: CASSQASGDSPLHF. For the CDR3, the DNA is TGTGCCAGCAGCCAAGCTTCGGGGGATTCACCCCTCCACTTT.

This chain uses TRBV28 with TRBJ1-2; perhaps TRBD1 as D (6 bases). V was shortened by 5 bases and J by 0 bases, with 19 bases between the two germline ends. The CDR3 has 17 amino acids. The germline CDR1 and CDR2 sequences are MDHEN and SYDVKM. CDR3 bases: TGTGCCAGCAGTCCCTCGGGACACCTGGCCTCTAACTATGGCTACACCTTC. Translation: CASSPSGHLASNYGYTF.

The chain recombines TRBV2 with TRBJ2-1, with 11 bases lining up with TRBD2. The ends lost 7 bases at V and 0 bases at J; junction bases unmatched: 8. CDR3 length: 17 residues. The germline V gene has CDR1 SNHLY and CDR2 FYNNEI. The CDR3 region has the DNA TGTGCCAGCACCACTAGCGGGGGCCCGATCTCCTACAATGAGCAGTTCTTC. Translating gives CASTTSGGPISYNEQFF.

As DNA, the CDR3 is TGTGCCACCAGAGACAGGGAAATGGGCACAGATACGCAGTATTTT. Amino acid sequence: CATRDREMGTDTQYF. The V gene is TRBV24-1, the J gene TRBJ2-3, with 7 bases aligning to TRBD1. CDR3 size: 15 residues. The V gene's germline CDR1 is KGHDR and CDR2 SFDVKD. V dropped 7 bases and J dropped 1; count of bases not matched to a gene: 7.

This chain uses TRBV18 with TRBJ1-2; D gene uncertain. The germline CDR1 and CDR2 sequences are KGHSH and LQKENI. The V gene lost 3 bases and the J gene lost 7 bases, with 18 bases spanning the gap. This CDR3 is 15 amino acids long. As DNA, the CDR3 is TGTGCCAGCTCACCGTACAGTAGTCTTGGGCTTGGCTACACCTTC. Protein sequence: CASSPYSSLGLGYTF.

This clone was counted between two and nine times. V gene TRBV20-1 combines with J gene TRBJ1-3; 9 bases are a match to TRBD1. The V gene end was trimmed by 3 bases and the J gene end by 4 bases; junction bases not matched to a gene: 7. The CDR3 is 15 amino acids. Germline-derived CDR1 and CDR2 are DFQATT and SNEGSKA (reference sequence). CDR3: CSASRDRVSGNTIYF. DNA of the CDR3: TGCAGTGCTAGTCGGGACAGGGTTTCAGGAAACACCATATATTTT.

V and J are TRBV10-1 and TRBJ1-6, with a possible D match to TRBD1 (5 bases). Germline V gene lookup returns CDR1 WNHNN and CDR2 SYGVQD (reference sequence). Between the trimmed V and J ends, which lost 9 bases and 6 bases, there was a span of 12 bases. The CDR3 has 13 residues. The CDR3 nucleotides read TGCGCCAGTCCCGGGACTCCTAATTCACCCCTCCACTTT. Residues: CASPGTPNSPLHF.